Listed below are T cell receptor beta chains from one sample, sequenced in a study of T cell responses to AZD1222 COVID-19 vaccine. Only in-frame clones appear in the TCRdb table, and some are missing; sequencing was by immunoSEQ multiplex PCR. The repertoire holds over 100,000 clones, with nearly 95% as singletons. The sample in question was peripheral blood, obtained on day 0 of AZD1222 vaccination. These receptors all stem from an adult in good health. The CDR3 runs from the conserved cysteine through the conserved F or W. A D gene is named only where the DNA matches it firmly. The size entry is marked missing in some rows and otherwise reads once, few, many or a size class.

D	size	V	J	DNA	CDR3
NA	NA	TRBV12-3/TRBV12-4	TRBJ2-7	TGTGCCAGCAGTTCGGGTTACGAGCAGTACTTC	CASSSGYEQYF
NA	NA	TRBV19	TRBJ2-7	TGTGCCAGTAGTATAGAAGGGACAAGGTTAACCTACGAGCAGTACTTC	CASSIEGTRLTYEQYF
NA	NA	TRBV19	TRBJ1-4	TGTGCCAGTAGTAAGGGAATCGGGAATGAAAAACTGTTTTTT	CASSKGIGNEKLFF
NA	NA	TRBV4-1	TRBJ2-7	TGCGCCAGCAGCCAAGACTCACCTAACTACTACTACGAGCAGTACTTC	CASSQDSPNYYYEQYF
TRBD1	NA	TRBV5-8	TRBJ1-1	TGTGCCAGCAGCTTGTCGACAGGGGCAAACATGAACACTGAAGCTTTCTTT	CASSLSTGANMNTEAFF
NA	NA	TRBV30	TRBJ2-7	TGTGCCTGGAGTGTAGGAGGGGGGGCCTACGAGCAGTACTTC	CAWSVGGGAYEQYF
TRBD1	once	TRBV2	TRBJ2-7	TGTGCCAGCAGTGAAGGGGACAGGGGGGTCCTTTACGAGCAGTACTTC	CASSEGDRGVLYEQYF
TRBD2	NA	TRBV10-1	TRBJ2-7	TGCGCCAGCAGCGGCAGGGCTAGCGGGATTATGTACTTC	CASSGRASGIMYF
NA	NA	TRBV7-8	TRBJ2-1	TGTGCCAGCAGCTTAGAACTACTAAATGAGCAGTTCTTC	CASSLELLNEQFF
TRBD1	NA	TRBV19	TRBJ1-2	TGTGCCAGTAGTATAGTAGGGTACAGGGGTGGAGGCTACACCTTC	CASSIVGYRGGGYTF